One T cell receptor (beta chain) is described in this entry. The sample belongs to a study of T-cell reconstitution after alpha-beta-depleted transplantation in children. Unique molecular identifiers were incorporated during preparation of the TCRbeta library. Using its own MiXCR run on the PCR reads, TCRdb lists one record per CDR3 protein. This table has under 350,000 distinct CDR3 sequences, 9.9% appearing once. This CDR3 spans 15 amino acids. The chain links TRBV21-1 to TRBJ2-7; TRBD2 reflects the table's D call only, with no check against the DNA. TRBV21-1 is recorded as a pseudogene. The source of this sequence is a human donor who donated a stem cell graft to a child with SCID. The material was PBMCs from the stem cell graft donor, obtained from the stem cell graft. The CDR3 DNA reads TGTGCCAGCAGCAATTGTTGGCGGGGGGCCTACGAGCAGTACTTC. It translates to CASSNCWRGAYEQYF.